This T cell receptor (beta chain) was profiled in a study of CXCR3-negative and CXCR3-positive naive CD8 T cells. Overall study results and limits: Naive CXCR3-negative cells resembled naive CXCR3-positive cells in TRBV-TRBJ usage; memory cells differed.

Comments on this clonotype: Its antigen is not identified.

TRB cDNA libraries were made by UMI-labeled 5' RACE. From its re-call of the 5' RACE reads, TCRdb lists each CDR3 protein once, without DNA. Listed are 35,000 to 40,000 distinct CDR3 sequences; roughly 14% falls within the top ten. The CDR3 length is 13 residues. Germline CDR1 reads ENHRY; CDR2 reads SYGVKD. The TCR comes from a human donor in good health. Some clones in this sample may be carry-over from other donors' samples. The gene calls are TRBV10-3 and TRBJ2-7. Sequenced material: memory CD8+ T cells from blood. CDR3 residues: CAISEGPSYEQYF.